Presented here are 9 T cell receptor beta chains from one specimen sequenced in a study of T cell repertoires in cytomegalovirus infection. TCRdb itself ran the reads through MiXCR, one entry per CDR3 protein. Seen here are roughly 800,000 distinct CDR3 sequences, around 29% observed once, and the top ten hold 10% to 15%. Their cognate antigens are unknown. This specimen was cultured CD8+ T cells from PBMCs, taken from culture after CMV antigen stimulation. The receptors come from a human donor in good health (CMV status not recorded). Some clones in this sample may be carry-over from other donors' samples.

The V and J genes are TRBV7-4 and TRBJ2-7; 7 positions agree with TRBD1. Germline CDR1 SGHVT, CDR2 SQSDAQ. The CDR3 totals 15 residues. Trimming took 3 bases from V and 0 from J; bases not matched to a gene: 5. The CDR3 coding sequence is TGTGCCAGCAGCTTGGCGACAGGGACCTCCTACGAGCAGTACTTC. Protein: CASSLATGTSYEQYF.

The chain links TRBV24-1 to TRBJ1-1; D gene uncertain. V was trimmed by 5 bases and J by 6 bases, leaving 6 bases between them. The germline gives CDR1 KGHDR, CDR2 SFDVKD. There are 11 residues in the CDR3. The chain's CDR3 is CATSAGAEAFF. The CDR3 coding sequence is TGTGCCACCAGTGCCGGGGCTGAAGCTTTCTTT.

This clonotype was recorded at least ten times. The chain recombines TRBV7-2 with TRBJ1-1, with 8 bases that match TRBD1. The CDR3 contains 15 residues. CDR1 is SGHTA and CDR2 is FQGNSA in the germline V gene. Trimming at V came to 1 base and at J to 2 bases, leaving 3 bases not matched to a gene. This CDR3 reads CASSLGQGSNTEAFF. In DNA, the CDR3 is TGTGCCAGCAGCTTAGGACAGGGGTCCAACACTGAAGCTTTCTTT.

The chain uses TRBV11-2 and TRBJ2-6; D possibly corresponds to TRBD2 (6 bases). The CDR3 is 15 amino acids. Trimming shortened V by 5 bases and J by 3 bases, and 11 bases separated the two germline ends. The germline gives CDR1 SGHAT, CDR2 FQNNGV. The CDR3 here is CASSPPGVGANVLTF. CDR3 in DNA: TGTGCCAGCAGCCCTCCGGGGGTTGGGGCCAACGTCCTGACTTTC.

The chain carries TRBV6-1 and TRBJ2-2; D is unresolved. With 9 bases removed from V and 3 bases from J, the gap between germline ends came to 8 bases. Germline V gene lookup returns CDR1 MNHNS and CDR2 SASEGT. The CDR3 has 12 amino acids. DNA for the CDR3: TGTGCCAGTTGGGCTTACACCGGGGAGCTGTTTTTT. Protein sequence: CASWAYTGELFF.

The chain employs TRBV29-1 and TRBJ1-1, with a weak D call TRBD1 (6 bases). From germline, CDR1 is SQVTM and CDR2 ANQGSEA. CDR3 size: 12 residues. With 0 bases removed from V and 8 bases from J, the gap between germline ends came to 10 bases. The CDR3: CSVEDGGPEAFF. The CDR3 DNA is TGCAGCGTTGAAGACGGGGGGCCCGAAGCTTTCTTT. Supplemented by reference TRBV29-1 and TRBJ1-1, the full variable domain reads SAVISQKPSRDICQRGTSLTIQCQVDSQVTMMFWYRQQPGQSLTLIATANQGSEATYESGFVIDKFPISRPNLTFSTLTVSNMSPEDSSIYLCSVEDGGPEAFFGQGTRLTVV.

This clonotype was observed a few times. The J gene is TRBJ1-4, the V gene TRBV19, with 10 bases identical to TRBD1. The CDR3 extends over 17 amino acids. In germline, CDR1 is LNHDA, CDR2 SQIVND (reference sequence). The junction had 11 bases not matched to a gene; V was cut back by 3 bases and J by 7 bases. The CDR3 region has the DNA TGTGCCAGTAGTATGGGGACAGGGGAACCTCTAACTGAAAAACTGTTTTTT. This encodes CASSMGTGEPLTEKLFF.

Only a few counts were recorded for this clonotype. J is TRBJ1-3 and V is TRBV7-6, with D hard to call. V lost 2 bases, J lost 0 bases, and 14 bases lay in between. From germline, CDR1 is SGHVS and CDR2 FNYEAQ. CDR3 length: 17 amino acids. CDR3 loop: CASSLYAQEYSGNTIYF. For the CDR3, the DNA is TGTGCCAGCAGCTTATATGCACAAGAGTACTCTGGAAACACCATATATTTT.

This clonotype was recorded a few times. The CDR3 loop is CASSSPGQRLNTEAFF. The CDR3 bases are TGTGCCAGCAGTTCTCCCGGACAGAGATTGAACACTGAAGCTTTCTTT. The chain is built from TRBV12-3 or TRBV12-4 and TRBJ1-1, with a weak D call TRBD1 (6 bases). CDR3 length: 16 residues. V shed 4 bases and J shed 0 bases, with 15 bases lying between them.